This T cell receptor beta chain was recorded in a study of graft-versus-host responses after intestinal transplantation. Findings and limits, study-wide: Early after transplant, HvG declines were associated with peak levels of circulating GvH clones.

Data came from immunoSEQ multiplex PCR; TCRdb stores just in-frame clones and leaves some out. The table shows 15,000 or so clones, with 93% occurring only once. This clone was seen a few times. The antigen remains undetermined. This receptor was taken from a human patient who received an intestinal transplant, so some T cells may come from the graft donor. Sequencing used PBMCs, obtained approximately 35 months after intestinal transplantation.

CDR3 sequence: CASSSGGGTDTQYF. CDR3 nucleotides: TGCGCCAGCTCCTCGGGGGGCGGCACAGATACGCAGTATTTT. V and J are TRBV5-1 and TRBJ2-3; possibly TRBD2 for D (7 bases). Germline CDR1 reads SGHRS; CDR2 reads YFSETQ. CDR3 size: 14 residues. Trimming stripped 7 bases from V and 1 base from J, with 13 bases between.